Sequencing of this T cell receptor beta chain was carried out in a study of blood T cell repertoires in COVID-19. As processed by the authors: The assay estimated nucleated cells by amplifying reference gene primers. Libraries were prepared by immunoSEQ multiplex PCR; TCRdb keeps only in-frame clonotypes and omits some of them. V and J calls and clone size are those listed in that table; D and trimming were worked out from the DNA. Of 350,000 to 450,000 clones in the sample, over 80% were seen once. The specimen sequenced was PBMCs or T cells enriched from blood (not recorded which). The receptor's source is a woman aged 50 to 60 who had recovered from COVID-19.

The CDR3 here is CASSLEGTFSYEQYF. Written as DNA, the CDR3 is TGTGCCAGCAGCTTGGAAGGGACTTTTTCCTACGAGCAGTACTTC. The J gene is TRBJ2-7, the V gene TRBV5-4, with D possibly matching TRBD2 (6 bases). Trimming stripped 0 bases from V and 1 base from J, with 11 bases between. Germline lookup yields CDR1 SGHNT and CDR2 YYREEE (reference sequence). CDR3 length: 15 amino acids.